The clone carrying this TCR beta chain was seen just once. These data belong to a study of glioma-infiltrating T cells after dendritic cell vaccination. Turning to the study itself: Dendritic cell vaccination trial patients had either newly diagnosed or recurrent glioblastoma. Between about 2003 and 2013, patients got autologous tumor lysate-pulsed dendritic cell vaccines.

The time point denotes: after dendritic cell vaccination, including at tumor progression/relapse. None of the glioblastoma patients had an isocitrate dehydrogenase mutation. Amplification used 60 V beta primers and 13 J beta primers. This table comes from immunoSEQ multiplex PCR, and its TCRdb copy is limited to in-frame clones, with some not included. Of 98,000 or so clones listed, 65% to 85% were seen once; the top ten hold approximately 5.5%. Germline V gene lookup returns CDR1 SGHDT and CDR2 YYEEEE. V lost 2 bases and J lost 7; bases outside the gene matches: 10. The CDR3 has 17 residues. The receptor comes from a human donor with glioblastoma. The rearrangement joins TRBV5-6 to TRBJ1-5; 12 bases are a match to TRBD1. Material: blood, obtained after dendritic cell vaccination. DNA of the CDR3: TGTGCCAGCAGCTTACGAGCCGGGACAGGGGGCGGACAGCCCCAGCATTTT. Its protein product is CASSLRAGTGGGQPQHF.